Listed below are T cell receptor beta chains from one sample, sequenced in a study of blood T cell repertoires in COVID-19. Assay: immunoSEQ multiplex PCR; the TCRdb copy retains only in-frame clones and omits some. The sample consists of 300,000 to 400,000 clones, about 90% of them appearing once. The sample consisted of peripheral blood. The receptor source for this set is a woman in her late teens or twenties who had recovered from COVID-19. The CDR3 runs from the conserved cysteine through the conserved F or W. A D gene is named only where the DNA matches it firmly. Clone size is given for some rows only: seen once, a few or many times, or a class if the clone is expanded.

D | size | J | length | V | DNA | CDR3
NA | NA | TRBJ1-1 | 15 | TRBV12-5 | TGTGCTAGTGGCCCCATTGGAGGGGGGGGCACTGAAGCTTTCTTT | CASGPIGGGGTEAFF
TRBD1 | NA | TRBJ2-5 | 16 | TRBV24-1 | TGTGCCACCAGTGATTTCTACGAACAGGGGAGAGAGACCCAGTACTTC | CATSDFYEQGRETQYF
NA | NA | TRBJ1-2 | 13 | TRBV25-1 | TGTGCCAGCATGGGAGGAAGAAACTATGGCTACACCTTC | CASMGGRNYGYTF
NA | NA | TRBJ2-1 | 15 | TRBV11-2 | TGTGCCAGCAGCTTGGCTAGTCCCCGTTTAGATGAGCAGTTCTTC | CASSLASPRLDEQFF
NA | NA | TRBJ1-1 | 15 | TRBV3-1/TRBV3-2 | TGTGCCAGCAGCCTCGGCAGGGTCCTGAACACTGAAGCTTTCTTT | CASSLGRVLNTEAFF
TRBD2 | once | TRBJ2-5 | 16 | TRBV19 | TGTGCCAGTAGTGCGGGACTAGCGGGAGGACGGGAGACCCAGTACTTC | CASSAGLAGGRETQYF
NA | NA | TRBJ2-1 | 14 | TRBV7-2 | TGTGCCAGCGGGCCGACGGAAACCTACAATGAGCAGTTCTTC | CASGPTETYNEQFF
NA | few | TRBJ1-1 | 13 | TRBV29-1 | TGCAGCGTGAGACAGGACCGGGGAACTGAAGCTTTCTTT | CSVRQDRGTEAFF
TRBD1 | once | TRBJ2-1 | 14 | TRBV7-2 | TGTGCCAGCAGCTCCGGCGGCAGGGGGAGTGAGCAGTTCTTC | CASSSGGRGSEQFF
TRBD1 | NA | TRBJ2-3 | 16 | TRBV30 | TGTGCCTGGATTGGACAGGGGGCGGGGAGGACAGATACGCAGTATTTT | CAWIGQGAGRTDTQYF
NA | once | TRBJ1-4 | 14 | TRBV6-5 | TGTGCCAGCAGTTACGACAGGAATAATGAAAAACTGTTTTTT | CASSYDRNNEKLFF
TRBD1 | few | TRBJ1-3 | 18 | TRBV7-2 | TGTGCCAGCAGCCCCGGGACAGGATACTGGAGCTCTGGAAACACCATATATTTT | CASSPGTGYWSSGNTIYF
NA | NA | TRBJ2-1 | 14 | TRBV19 | TGTGCCAGTAGTCTCCAGGGATTTTACAATGAGCAGTTCTTC | CASSLQGFYNEQFF
TRBD1 | NA | TRBJ1-2 | 14 | TRBV7-6 | TGTGCCAGCAGCCCTGAGACAGGGGGTCATGGCTACACCTTC | CASSPETGGHGYTF
TRBD2 | NA | TRBJ2-1 | 15 | TRBV5-5 | TGTGCCAGCAGCCTCGGACTAGCGGCCCTCAATGAGCAGTTCTTC | CASSLGLAALNEQFF
TRBD2 | NA | TRBJ2-1 | 15 | TRBV5-6 | TGTGCCAGCAGTGGGGGACGGACTAGCCGCAATGAGCAGTTCTTC | CASSGGRTSRNEQFF
NA | many | TRBJ2-1 | 17 | TRBV21-1 | TGTGCCAGCATCAAAGGACTAGCGGGAGCCCTCTACAATGAGCAGTTCTTC | CASIKGLAGALYNEQFF
NA | NA | TRBJ2-1 | 15 | TRBV30 | TGTGCCTGGAGTGTCGACATCGGCTCCTACAATGAGCAGTTCTTC | CAWSVDIGSYNEQFF
NA | NA | TRBJ1-1 | 12 | TRBV7-2 | TGTGCCAGCAGCTTAATAGGAGGGGAAGCTTTCTTT | CASSLIGGEAFF
NA | NA | TRBJ1-2 | 15 | TRBV7-2 | TGTGCCAGCAGCTTAGATGCGGCAAGTAATCGCGGCTACACCTTC | CASSLDAASNRGYTF
NA | NA | TRBJ2-3 | 13 | TRBV7-2 | TGTGCCAGCAGCTCACAGATCACAGATACGCAGTATTTT | CASSSQITDTQYF
NA | NA | TRBJ1-2 | 15 | TRBV30 | TGTGCCTGGAGTGTACGCACAGGAAGAGACTATGGCTACACCTTC | CAWSVRTGRDYGYTF
NA | NA | TRBJ2-1 | 14 | TRBV27 | TGTGCCAGCAGTAATGGACTCAACTACAATGAGCAGTTCTTC | CASSNGLNYNEQFF
TRBD2 | NA | TRBJ2-5 | 15 | TRBV6-2/TRBV6-3 | TGTGCCAGCAGTTGGGGACTACACTCGAAAGAGACCCAGTACTTC | CASSWGLHSKETQYF
TRBD1 | NA | TRBJ1-2 | 16 | TRBV7-6 | TGTGCCAGCAGCTCGGCGAAAACAGGGGGAATCTATGGCTACACCTTC | CASSSAKTGGIYGYTF
NA | NA | TRBJ1-4 | 16 | TRBV4-3 | TGCGCCAGCAGCCAAGTCCTGTGGACTCTTAATGAAAAACTGTTTTTT | CASSQVLWTLNEKLFF
NA | NA | TRBJ1-6 | 15 | TRBV30 | TGTGCCTGGAGTGTCTCTGGGACTTATAATTCACCCCTCCACTTT | CAWSVSGTYNSPLHF
TRBD1 | NA | TRBJ2-5 | 13 | TRBV19 | TGTGCCAGTAGCGGGACAGTACAAGAGACCCAGTACTTC | CASSGTVQETQYF
NA | NA | TRBJ2-4 | 15 | TRBV19 | TGTGCCAGTAGTAGCGGTGGAGCGGTAGAAAACATTCAGTACTTC | CASSSGGAVENIQYF
TRBD1 | NA | TRBJ2-5 | 17 | TRBV5-8 | TGTGCCAGCAGCCGAGGGACAGGGGGCGTCCATTTGGAGACCCAGTACTTC | CASSRGTGGVHLETQYF
TRBD2 | NA | TRBJ2-1 | 15 | TRBV19 | TGTGCCAGTAGTAAGCAGCGGGGGGCCTACAATGAGCAGTTCTTC | CASSKQRGAYNEQFF
TRBD1 | NA | TRBJ1-1 | 14 | TRBV3-1/TRBV3-2 | TGTGCCAGCACCCAGGACAGGGCGCGGACTGAAGCTTTCTTT | CASTQDRARTEAFF
NA | NA | TRBJ2-3 | 14 | TRBV27 | TGTGCCAGCAGTTTCCTGGGTGCCTCGGGTACGCAGTATTTT | CASSFLGASGTQYF
NA | NA | TRBJ2-3 | 17 | TRBV7-2 | TGTGCCAGCAGCTCCCGGGGGTCGCGGGGCCGCACAGATACGCAGTATTTT | CASSSRGSRGRTDTQYF
NA | NA | TRBJ2-3 | 13 | TRBV4-1 | TGCGCCAGCAGCCATTACTTCACAGATACGCAGTATTTT | CASSHYFTDTQYF
NA | NA | TRBJ2-5 | 15 | TRBV7-2 | TGTGCCAGCAGCCGGAGGGACTCAGACCAAGAGACCCAGTACTTC | CASSRRDSDQETQYF
TRBD2 | NA | TRBJ2-2 | 17 | TRBV4-3 | TGCGCCAGCAGCCCTCTAGCGGGGGCCCTCGGGACCGGGGAGCTGTTTTTT | CASSPLAGALGTGELFF
TRBD1 | NA | TRBJ2-3 | 16 | TRBV7-6 | TGTGCCAGCAGCTTAGGGACAGGGGGCAGCACAGATACGCAGTATTTT | CASSLGTGGSTDTQYF
TRBD2 | NA | TRBJ2-2 | 15 | TRBV7-9 | TGTGCCAGCAAAATAGCGGGAGGGCCTCACGGGGAGCTGTTTTTT | CASKIAGGPHGELFF
NA | once | TRBJ1-1 | 12 | TRBV29-1 | TGCAGCGTGATGCCAGGGTTTAGTCCTGCTTTCTTT | CSVMPGFSPAFF
NA | NA | TRBJ2-3 | 15 | TRBV7-2 | TGTGCCAGCAGCTTGAGACCGGCCAGAGGAGATACGCAGTATTTT | CASSLRPARGDTQYF
TRBD2 | NA | TRBJ2-1 | 16 | TRBV30 | TGTGCCTGGAGTGCGATTTGGCGGGAGTCCTACAATGAGCAGTTCTTC | CAWSAIWRESYNEQFF
TRBD1 | NA | TRBJ1-5 | 14 | TRBV10-1 | TGCGCCAGACGCCTCGGGACAGGGGATCAGCCCCAGCATTTT | CARRLGTGDQPQHF
NA | NA | TRBJ1-1 | 15 | TRBV24-1 | TGTGCCACCAGCCTAGGGGGGGGCGCGGACACTGAAGCTTTCTTT | CATSLGGGADTEAFF
NA | NA | TRBJ2-2 | 14 | TRBV7-2 | TGTGCCAGCAGCTGGGGGGTGAACACCGGGGAGCTGTTTTTT | CASSWGVNTGELFF
TRBD2 | NA | TRBJ2-1 | 16 | TRBV5-6 | TGTGCCAGCAGCTTCGTGGTGGGAGGGCCGGAGAATGAGCAGTTCTTC | CASSFVVGGPENEQFF
NA | NA | TRBJ1-2 | 14 | TRBV24-1 | TGTGCCACCAGTGACTGGGACACGAGTGGGGGCTACACCTTC | CATSDWDTSGGYTF
TRBD1 | NA | TRBJ2-4 | 16 | TRBV27 | TGTGCCAGCAGTCCCCGACAGGGCCGTCCGCCCCACATTCAGTACTTC | CASSPRQGRPPHIQYF
NA | NA | TRBJ1-6 | 12 | TRBV2 | TGTGCCAGCAGTGAGGTACAGGCCGTTCTCCACTTT | CASSEVQAVLHF
NA | NA | TRBJ2-1 | 13 | TRBV6-4 | TGTGCCAGCAGTGCGGGCTCCTACAATGAGCAGTTCTTC | CASSAGSYNEQFF
TRBD2 | NA | TRBJ2-1 | 14 | TRBV30 | TGTGCCTGGAGTTGGACTAGCGGGAGTTCGTGGCAGATCTTC | CAWSWTSGSSWQIF
NA | NA | TRBJ1-2 | 14 | TRBV9 | TGTGCCAGCAGCCTACCTGAAGGGGTGGAGGGCTACACCTTC | CASSLPEGVEGYTF
NA | NA | TRBJ1-1 | 14 | TRBV4-1 | TGCGCCAGCAGCCAGGGAGAGTCGGGCACTGAAGCTTTCTTT | CASSQGESGTEAFF
TRBD2 | NA | TRBJ2-3 | 15 | TRBV11-2 | TGTGCCAGCAGCTTTACGGGAGGGCCCCCAGATACGCAGTATTTT | CASSFTGGPPDTQYF
NA | NA | TRBJ2-1 | 15 | TRBV2 | TGTGCCAGCATGATACGTCAGGGAACCTACAATGAGCAGTTCTTC | CASMIRQGTYNEQFF
TRBD2 | NA | TRBJ2-1 | 16 | TRBV11-2 | TGTGCCAGCAGCCTCCGTGGTAGCGGGAGCCCCTGGGGGCAGTTCTTC | CASSLRGSGSPWGQFF
TRBD1 | NA | TRBJ1-3 | 13 | TRBV12-3/TRBV12-4 | TGTGCCAGCGTCCGGGACAGGGGAAACACCATATATTTT | CASVRDRGNTIYF
TRBD1 | NA | TRBJ1-1 | 17 | TRBV4-1 | TGCGCCAGCAGCCAAGAAAACAGGGGGTCCCTGAACACTGAAGCTTTCTTT | CASSQENRGSLNTEAFF
NA | NA | TRBJ1-5 | 14 | TRBV5-8 | TGTGCCAGCAGCGCGAGGGCAGGGGATCAGCCCCAGCATTTT | CASSARAGDQPQHF